The 23 T cell receptor beta chains presented below share a single source sample, sequenced in a study of CD8 T cells in ankylosing spondylitis. Using its own MiXCR run on the 5' RACE reads, TCRdb lists one record per CDR3 protein. The sample shows about 250,000 distinct CDR3 sequences, 15% to 20% of them seen only once. The sequencing input was blood, either unsorted or a sorted T cell fraction (not recorded which). The receptors derive from a male donor with ankylosing spondylitis or in good health (not recorded which).

This clonotype came up a few times. The CDR3 reads CASTLDRGIVGNTGELFF. The CDR3 DNA is TGTGCCAGCACCCTGGACAGGGGTATAGTGGGTAACACCGGGGAGCTGTTTTTT. The genes are TRBV3-1 and TRBJ2-2, with 9 bases matching TRBD1. V dropped 7 bases and J dropped 2; count of bases not matched to a gene: 14. Per the germline V gene, CDR1 is LGHDT and CDR2 is YNNKEL (reference sequence). This CDR3 has 18 residues.

This clonotype was counted only a few times. This rearrangement joins TRBV4-1 to TRBJ2-7; D gene uncertain. This CDR3 region has 12 residues. Germline V CDR1 and CDR2: MGHRA, YSYEKL. The V end lost 3 bases, the J end lost 6 bases, and 9 bases lay between the germline ends. This CDR3 is CASSQMGFEQYF. DNA for the CDR3: TGCGCCAGCAGCCAGATGGGTTTCGAGCAGTACTTC.

The rearrangement uses TRBV6-1 and TRBJ2-1; TRBD2 agrees at 12 bases. This CDR3 contains 15 residues. With 2 bases clipped from V and 5 bases from J, the junction kept 1 base outside the gene matches. Germline V CDR1 and CDR2: MNHNS, SASEGT. CDR3 amino acids: CASSELAGGDNEQFF. The CDR3 DNA is TGTGCCAGCAGTGAACTAGCGGGAGGGGACAATGAGCAGTTCTTC.

V gene TRBV7-6 combines with J gene TRBJ1-5, with D hard to call. Germline V gene data show CDR1 as SGHVS and CDR2 as FNYEAQ. Trimming pared 4 bases from V and 0 bases from J, leaving 13 bases between. CDR3 length: 16 residues. CDR3 sequence reads: CASSSESRNSNQPQHF. The CDR3 coding sequence is TGTGCCAGCAGCTCGGAATCCAGAAATAGCAATCAGCCCCAGCATTTT.

Here the CDR3 reads CSVLGPDGGVETQYF. In DNA, the CDR3 is TGCAGCGTTTTAGGCCCTGATGGAGGGGTCGAGACCCAGTACTTC. The V call is TRBV29-1, the J call TRBJ2-5, with D maybe TRBD2 (6 bases). V was clipped by 5 bases and J by 5 bases, with 21 bases between them. The CDR3 contains 15 residues. Germline V gene data show CDR1 as SQVTM and CDR2 as ANQGSEA.

This clonotype was counted a few times. V and J are TRBV5-1 and TRBJ1-1; 8 bases map to TRBD1. From germline, CDR1 is SGHRS and CDR2 YFSETQ. Trimming cost V 5 bases and J 3 bases; bases outside gene matches: 12. CDR3 length: 16 residues. Here the CDR3 reads CASSLIPGGLDTEAFF. The CDR3 nucleotides read TGCGCCAGCAGTCTGATACCAGGGGGCCTCGACACTGAAGCTTTCTTT.

A few counts support this clonotype. The chain uses TRBV5-1 and TRBJ2-1, with 10 bases matching TRBD1. The CDR3 runs 14 residues. J was trimmed by 7 bases and V by 2 bases; bases with no gene match: 3. CDR1 SGHRS and CDR2 YFSETQ come from the germline V gene. This chain's CDR3 is CASSFGTGANEQFF. The CDR3 region has the DNA TGCGCCAGCAGCTTTGGGACAGGGGCGAATGAGCAGTTCTTC.

This clonotype occurred many times. The chain carries TRBV6-5 and TRBJ1-5; D is uncertain. Trimming left V 2 bases short and J 7 bases short, with 36 bases between. CDR3 length: 22 residues. Germline V gene sequence: CDR1 MNHEY, CDR2 SVGAGI. The chain's CDR3 is CASSYALPANEGDYGSMQPQHF. The CDR3 region has the DNA TGTGCCAGCAGTTACGCGCTACCGGCCAACGAGGGTGATTACGGCAGTATGCAGCCCCAGCATTTT.

The V call is TRBV7-3, the J call TRBJ1-1, with D hard to call. The CDR3 has 17 amino acids. Between the trimmed V and J ends, which lost 5 bases and 3 bases, there was a span of 22 bases. Germline values: CDR1 SGHTA, CDR2 FQGTGA. The chain's CDR3 is CASSQGRLRDPDTEAFF. Here the CDR3 DNA reads TGTGCCAGCAGCCAAGGCAGGTTACGTGATCCCGACACTGAAGCTTTCTTT.

This sequence joins TRBV19 and TRBJ2-2, with D possibly TRBD1 on 5 matching bases. Germline V gives CDR1 LNHDA, CDR2 SQIVND (reference sequence). V dropped 6 bases and J dropped 2 bases, with 10 bases sitting between them. The CDR3 consists of 14 residues. Here the CDR3 DNA reads TGTGCCAGTAGCCCAGGGATAAACACCGGGGAGCTGTTTTTT. This codes for CASSPGINTGELFF. The whole variable domain, remainder taken from reference TRBV19 and TRBJ2-2, is DGGITQSPKYLFRKEGQNVTLSCEQNLNHDAMYWYRQDPGQGLRLIYYSQIVNDFQKGDIAEGYSVSREKKESFPLTVTSAQKNPTAFYLCASSPGINTGELFFGEGSRLTVL.

V is TRBV27 and J is TRBJ2-7, with 7 bases matching TRBD2. The germline gives CDR1 MNHEY, CDR2 SMNVEV (reference sequence). V lost 5 bases and J lost 3; bases outside the gene matches: 4. The CDR3 length is 13 residues. The chain's CDR3 is CASSIGTNYEQYF. The CDR3 nucleotides read TGTGCCAGCAGTATCGGGACTAACTACGAGCAGTACTTC.

This clonotype appeared many times. The V call is TRBV6-1, the J call TRBJ2-5, with TRBD1 matching over 7 bases. The CDR3 is made up of 16 amino acids. Germline lookup yields CDR1 MNHNS and CDR2 SASEGT. Germline trimming cut 6 bases from V and 4 bases from J; bases unmatched to any gene: 14. As DNA, the CDR3 is TGTGCCAGCAGGACTTTTAACCAGGGGGACGGAGAGACCCAGTACTTC. Its protein is CASRTFNQGDGETQYF.

This chain uses TRBV4-3 with TRBJ2-2, with D maybe TRBD2 (7 bases). Germline V gene lookup returns CDR1 LGHNA and CDR2 YSLEER. The V gene lost 2 bases and the J gene lost 5 bases, with 15 bases spanning the gap. This CDR3 has 16 residues. Here the CDR3 DNA reads TGCGCCAGCAGCCAAAACGGCAGGGGAGGGACCGGGGAGCTGTTTTTT. Translation gives CASSQNGRGGTGELFF.

This clonotype was counted only a few times. V usage is TRBV5-1 and J usage is TRBJ2-5; the match to TRBD2 covers 8 bases. J lost 9 bases, V lost 1 base, and 23 bases had no gene match. This CDR3 contains 19 residues. Per the germline V gene, CDR1 is SGHRS and CDR2 is YFSETQ. In DNA, the CDR3 is TGCGCCAGCAGCTTGTGGGGAGCGGGAGAGTCAGAGGCCGCGTGGGCCCAGTACTTC. Its translation: CASSLWGAGESEAAWAQYF.

The chain couples TRBV29-1 to TRBJ1-1, with D unresolved. V lost 3 bases, J lost 0 bases, and 5 bases lay in between. The germline V gene has CDR1 SQVTM and CDR2 ANQGSEA. There are 12 residues in the CDR3. The CDR3 spells CSVDPMNTEAFF. In DNA form, the CDR3 reads TGCAGCGTTGACCCCATGAACACTGAAGCTTTCTTT.

This clonotype was seen more than once but under ten times. This rearrangement joins TRBV15 to TRBJ2-5, with no clear D. Deletions cut 0 bases from V and 3 bases from J, with 11 bases between. This CDR3 region has 15 residues. CDR1 LNHNV and CDR2 YYDKDF come from the germline V gene (reference sequence). CDR3 nucleotides: TGTGCCACCAGCAGAGATCTAAACTCTAAAGAGACCCAGTACTTC. Residues: CATSRDLNSKETQYF.

The CDR3 DNA reads as TGTGCCAGCAGTCCCAATCTCGGGCGTAGTAATGAGCAGTTCTTC. Protein product: CASSPNLGRSNEQFF. The rearrangement uses TRBV12-3 or TRBV12-4 and TRBJ2-1; no clear D. V was shortened by 5 bases and J by 7 bases, with 18 bases between the two germline ends. There are 15 residues in the CDR3.

The chain has TRBV11-3 and TRBJ2-1; maybe TRBD1 (6 bases). V dropped 3 bases and J dropped 5 bases, with 8 bases sitting between them. The CDR3 is 13 residues long. Germline-derived CDR1 and CDR2 are SGHNT and YENEEA. CDR3: CASSFNRDNEQFF. The CDR3 region has the DNA TGTGCCAGCAGCTTTAACAGGGACAATGAGCAGTTCTTC.

This clonotype was counted only a few times. The chain employs TRBV29-1 and TRBJ2-7; 7 positions agree with TRBD2. The ends lost 5 bases at V and 3 bases at J; junction bases unmatched: 7. The CDR3 loop spans 13 amino acids. Germline lookup yields CDR1 SQVTM and CDR2 ANQGSEA. The CDR3 loop is CSVRGEVRYEQYF. DNA of the CDR3: TGCAGCGTTCGGGGGGAGGTGCGCTACGAGCAGTACTTC.

Only a few counts were recorded for this clonotype. The chain links TRBV6-1 to TRBJ2-2, with 8 positions matching TRBD1. This CDR3 has 17 amino acids. Trimming took 3 bases from V and 0 from J; bases not matched to a gene: 6. The germline gives CDR1 MNHNS, CDR2 SASEGT. The CDR3 DNA sequence: TGTGCCAGCAGTGATTGGGACAGGTTCTCGAACACCGGGGAGCTGTTTTTT. Translation: CASSDWDRFSNTGELFF.

The gene calls are TRBV9 and TRBJ2-3, with D maybe TRBD2 (5 bases). Germline CDR1 and CDR2: SGDLS and YYNGEE. The length of the CDR3 is 16 residues. V lost 3 bases to trimming and J lost 1 base, with 15 bases between them. Here the CDR3 reads CASSAGYAEGTDTQYF. Here the CDR3 DNA reads TGTGCCAGCAGCGCCGGCTACGCGGAGGGCACAGATACGCAGTATTTT.

This clonotype was counted between two and nine times. The chain carries TRBV15 and TRBJ2-1, with a possible D match to TRBD2 (5 bases). From germline, CDR1 is LNHNV and CDR2 YYDKDF (reference sequence). This CDR3 has 20 residues. V was trimmed by 1 base and J by 4 bases, leaving 26 bases between them. CDR3: CATSRAGEPNKRGIYNEQFF. The CDR3 nucleotides are TGTGCCACCAGCAGAGCCGGGGAGCCGAATAAACGTGGGATTTACAATGAGCAGTTCTTC.

The V and J genes are TRBV5-4 and TRBJ2-2; 15 positions agree with TRBD2. Germline CDR1 is SGHNT and CDR2 is YYREEE (reference sequence). Losses at the gene ends were 4 bases for V and 7 bases for J; bases not matched to a gene: 2. The CDR3 covers 15 residues. The CDR3 region has the DNA TGTGCCAGCAGCCCGGGACTAGCGGGAGGCGGGGAGCTGTTTTTT. Protein: CASSPGLAGGGELFF.